This T cell receptor beta chain stems from a study of blood T cell repertoires in COVID-19. Clinical history reported by participants formed the basis on which cohorts were assigned. Sequencing used immunoSEQ multiplex PCR; TCRdb keeps in-frame clones, though not all of them. The table has 350,000 to 450,000 clones, about 88% seen once. Trimming at V came to 5 bases and at J to 0 bases, leaving 6 bases not matched to a gene. This CDR3 comprises 17 residues. From germline, CDR1 is SGHVS and CDR2 FNYEAQ. The clonotype comes from a woman aged 18-29 years who had been exposed to COVID-19. The chain carries TRBV7-6 and TRBJ2-6, with 8 nucleotides matching TRBD2. Source material: PBMCs or T cells enriched from blood (not recorded which). CDR3 protein: CASSPGREHSGANVLTF. CDR3 in DNA: TGTGCCAGCAGCCCCGGGAGGGAACACTCTGGGGCCAACGTCCTGACTTTC.